A selection of T cell receptor beta chains follows, all from one sample in a study of T cells in narcolepsy. Libraries were prepared by immunoSEQ multiplex PCR; TCRdb keeps only in-frame clonotypes and omits some of them. The sample carries 25,000 to 30,000 clones, about 80% recorded once. The sample was CD45RA- memory CD4+ T cells from PBMCs. The origin of the receptors is a human donor with narcolepsy. The CDR3 runs from the conserved cysteine through the conserved F or W. The D gene is left open where the match is weak. The size field is filled for only some rows; it gives once, few, many or a size class.

>19|TRBV5-1|TRBD2|TRBJ2-1|NA
CASSLAGLAGALSYNEQFF
TGCGCCAGCAGCTTGGCCGGACTAGCGGGGGCCCTCTCCTACAATGAGCAGTTCTTC
>14|TRBV11-1|NA|TRBJ2-1|NA
CASSSDYRVNEQFF
TGTGCCAGCAGCTCAGATTATCGGGTGAATGAGCAGTTCTTC
>15|TRBV6-6|TRBD2|TRBJ2-2|NA
CASGTSGGNTGELFF
TGTGCCAGCGGGACTAGCGGGGGGAACACCGGGGAGCTGTTTTTT
>18|TRBV6-4|TRBD2|TRBJ2-2|NA
CASSGIWTSGGKAGELFF
TGTGCCAGCAGTGGAATTTGGACTAGCGGGGGGAAGGCCGGGGAGCTGTTTTTT
>17|TRBV6-1|NA|TRBJ1-5|NA
CASSEMWYGASNQPQHF
TGTGCCAGCAGTGAAATGTGGTACGGGGCGAGCAATCAGCCCCAGCATTTT
>14|TRBV5-1|TRBD1|TRBJ2-1|NA
CASTRQGARDEQFF
TGCGCCAGCACCCGACAGGGGGCAAGAGATGAGCAGTTCTTC
>11|TRBV10-1|TRBD1|TRBJ1-1|NA
CASLDRGEAFF
TGCGCCAGTTTAGACAGGGGTGAAGCTTTCTTT
>14|TRBV15|TRBD2|TRBJ2-7|NA
CATSREGGAYEQYF
TGTGCCACCAGCAGAGAGGGGGGGGCCTACGAGCAGTACTTC
>14|TRBV5-5|NA|TRBJ1-1|NA
CASSLRGSRTEAFF
TGTGCCAGCAGCTTGAGGGGGTCGAGGACTGAAGCTTTCTTT
>12|TRBV6-6|NA|TRBJ2-5|NA
CASSYSVETQYF
TGTGCCAGCAGTTACTCAGTAGAGACCCAGTACTTC
>15|TRBV18|NA|TRBJ1-2|NA
CASSPGRSANYGYTF
TGTGCCAGCTCACCCGGACGGTCGGCTAACTATGGCTACACCTTC
>14|TRBV6-4|TRBD1|TRBJ2-5|NA
CASSHRGSQETQYF
TGTGCCAGCAGTCACAGGGGGAGTCAAGAGACCCAGTACTTC
>13|TRBV5-1|TRBD1|TRBJ1-4|NA
CASSGTGNEKLFF
TGCGCCAGCTCCGGGACAGGGAATGAAAAACTGTTTTTT
>14|TRBV7-2|NA|TRBJ2-1|NA
CASSLVGLRNEQFF
TGTGCCAGCAGCTTAGTTGGACTCAGGAATGAGCAGTTCTTC
>15|TRBV10-1|NA|TRBJ1-3|once
CASSPTLSSGNTIYF
TGCGCCAGCAGCCCGACGTTGAGCTCTGGAAACACCATATATTTT
>17|TRBV7-9|NA|TRBJ1-3|once
CASSLLGDWSSGNTIYF
TGTGCCAGCAGCTTATTAGGGGATTGGAGCTCTGGAAACACCATATATTTT
>15|TRBV7-2|TRBD1|TRBJ2-7|few
CASSLSGTVSYEQYF
TGTGCCAGCAGCCTCTCCGGGACAGTCTCCTACGAGCAGTACTTC
>12|TRBV29-1|NA|TRBJ1-3|NA
CSGGGSGNTIYF
TGCAGCGGTGGCGGGTCTGGAAACACCATATATTTT
>13|TRBV6-1|NA|TRBJ1-5|few
CASSVGVEQPQHF
TGTGCCAGCAGTGTGGGGGTCGAACAGCCCCAGCATTTT
>15|TRBV27|NA|TRBJ1-2|NA
CASRTSGKGGYGYTF
TGTGCCAGCAGAACCTCAGGGAAGGGGGGCTATGGCTACACCTTC
>14|TRBV27|NA|TRBJ1-1|NA
CASSFGQRNTEAFF
TGTGCCAGCAGTTTCGGGCAGCGGAACACTGAAGCTTTCTTT
>12|TRBV6-1|NA|TRBJ1-2|NA
CASNQGYYGYTF
TGTGCCAGCAATCAAGGGTACTATGGCTACACCTTC
>11|TRBV7-2|NA|TRBJ2-7|few
CASSFTKEQYF
TGTGCCAGCAGCTTTACGAAAGAGCAGTACTTC
>15|TRBV6-6|NA|TRBJ1-4|NA
CASSNTGATNEKLFF
TGTGCCAGCAGTAATACGGGTGCAACTAATGAAAAACTGTTTTTT
>16|TRBV5-1|TRBD1|TRBJ1-1|few
CASSLGAGQANTEAFF
TGCGCCAGCAGCTTGGGGGCGGGACAGGCGAACACTGAAGCTTTCTTT
>15|TRBV6-1|TRBD2|TRBJ2-2|NA
CASSETSGGTGELFF
TGTGCCAGCAGTGAGACTAGCGGGGGAACCGGGGAGCTGTTTTTT
>14|TRBV6-1|TRBD1|TRBJ1-1|NA
CASSQDRGRTEAFF
TGTGCCAGCAGCCAAGACAGGGGGAGAACTGAAGCTTTCTTT
>13|TRBV7-8|NA|TRBJ1-5|once
CASSGEHNQPQHF
TGTGCCAGCAGCGGGGAGCACAATCAGCCCCAGCATTTT
>14|TRBV27|NA|TRBJ1-2|once
CASSSSAQGNGYTF
TGTGCCAGCAGTTCGTCGGCGCAGGGTAATGGCTACACCTTC
>17|TRBV5-1|NA|TRBJ2-6|NA
CASSLFTGYSGANVLTF
TGCGCCAGCAGCTTGTTTACAGGGTACTCTGGGGCCAACGTCCTGACTTTC
>12|TRBV10-3|NA|TRBJ1-1|once
CAIRGQLPEAFF
TGTGCCATCAGAGGACAGTTACCTGAAGCTTTCTTT
>15|TRBV15|NA|TRBJ2-7|NA
CATSSFPKGSYEQYF
TGTGCCACCAGCAGTTTCCCCAAGGGCTCCTACGAGCAGTACTTC
>16|TRBV7-2|TRBD1|TRBJ1-5|few
CASSLTGTGTNQPQHF
TGTGCCAGCAGCTTAACCGGGACAGGCACCAATCAGCCCCAGCATTTT
>16|TRBV19|NA|TRBJ2-1|NA
CASSIPTASSYNEQFF
TGTGCCAGTAGTATACCAACGGCCTCATCTTACAATGAGCAGTTCTTC
>16|TRBV10-2|TRBD2|TRBJ2-1|NA
CASIPFTSGGDNEQFF
TGCGCCAGCATCCCTTTTACTAGCGGGGGAGACAATGAGCAGTTCTTC
>14|TRBV30|NA|TRBJ2-4|NA
CAWSPGSLKNIQYF
TGTGCCTGGAGTCCTGGGAGCCTTAAAAACATTCAGTACTTC
>16|TRBV4-1|NA|TRBJ2-3|once
CASSQDGAGGTDTQYF
TGCGCCAGCAGCCAAGATGGCGCAGGGGGCACAGATACGCAGTATTTT
>15|TRBV4-2|NA|TRBJ1-1|NA
CASSPPGVMNTEAFF
TGTGCCAGCAGCCCCCCGGGGGTTATGAACACTGAAGCTTTCTTT
>13|TRBV27|NA|TRBJ1-1|NA
CASSDRINTEAFF
TGTGCCAGCAGTGACCGTATCAACACTGAAGCTTTCTTT
>15|TRBV5-1|NA|TRBJ1-1|NA
CASSPSSGQNTEAFF
TGCGCCAGCAGCCCCTCCTCGGGACAGAACACTGAAGCTTTCTTT
>18|TRBV5-8|NA|TRBJ2-7|NA
CASSLGLGAAGFSYEQYF
TGTGCCAGCAGCTTGGGTCTGGGGGCGGCGGGATTCTCCTACGAGCAGTACTTC
>15|TRBV6-1|TRBD1|TRBJ2-7|NA
CASSVDRGQSYEQYF
TGTGCCAGCAGTGTAGACAGGGGCCAATCCTACGAGCAGTACTTC
>16|TRBV25-1|NA|TRBJ1-6|NA
CASRNGRSMGNSPLHF
TGTGCCAGCAGGAACGGACGCTCTATGGGCAATTCACCCCTCCACTTT
>15|TRBV11-2|NA|TRBJ1-5|NA
CASSLDGTGNQPQHF
TGTGCCAGCAGCTTAGATGGAACGGGGAATCAGCCCCAGCATTTT
>14|TRBV9|NA|TRBJ1-3|NA
CASHPGGSGNTIYF
TGTGCCAGCCACCCTGGGGGTTCTGGAAACACCATATATTTT
>15|TRBV6-1|TRBD1|TRBJ1-4|few
CASSEEGRGREKLFF
TGTGCCAGCAGTGAAGAAGGCAGGGGGCGAGAAAAACTGTTTTTT
>13|TRBV19|TRBD1|TRBJ1-2|few
CASSPGQAGGYTF
TGTGCCAGTAGCCCGGGACAGGCAGGGGGCTACACCTTC
>16|TRBV11-2|NA|TRBJ1-3|NA
CASSLESAGVGNTIYF
TGTGCCAGCAGCTTAGAGTCGGCAGGGGTAGGAAACACCATATATTTT